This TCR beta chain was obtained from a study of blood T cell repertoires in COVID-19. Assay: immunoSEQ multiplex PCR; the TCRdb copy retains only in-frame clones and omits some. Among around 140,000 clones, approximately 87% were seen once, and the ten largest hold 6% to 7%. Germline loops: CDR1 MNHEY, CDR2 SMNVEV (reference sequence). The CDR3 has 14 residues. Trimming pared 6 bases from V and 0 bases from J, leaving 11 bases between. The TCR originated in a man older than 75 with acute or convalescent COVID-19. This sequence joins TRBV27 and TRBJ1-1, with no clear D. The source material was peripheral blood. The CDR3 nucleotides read TGTGCCAGCAGCCAGCGGGATCTGAACACTGAAGCTTTCTTT. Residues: CASSQRDLNTEAFF.